This TCR beta chain derives from a study of cytomegalovirus exposure and HLA in healthy donors. V gave up 6 bases and J gave up 5 bases; unmatched junction bases: 15. The CDR3 is 17 amino acids. The germline CDR1 and CDR2 sequences are SGHNT and YENEEA. The PCR used 60 Vbeta and 13 Jbeta primers. Generated by immunoSEQ multiplex PCR, the TCRdb table keeps only in-frame clones and is missing some. The data contain around 100,000 clones, about 72% of them singletons. The sample taken for sequencing was PBMCs. The source of this sequence is a woman aged 55-69 years in good health and CMV-seropositive. The genes are TRBV11-3 and TRBJ2-2, with TRBD2 matching 7 bases. The DNA of the CDR3 is TGTGCCAGCAGTCAACTTCTGGGGGGAGGGCCTACCGGGGAGCTGTTTTTT. It encodes CASSQLLGGGPTGELFF.